The following is a TCR beta chain sequence with its context. The data belong to a study of blood T cell repertoires in COVID-19. Study in general: Donors in the United States, Italy and Spain gave samples during acute or convalescent COVID-19. PBMCs, B-cell-depleted T cells, or T cells provided the cDNA or gDNA that made up the material.

In the authors' workflow: Estimated nucleated cell counts came from reference gene primer amplification. Using immunoSEQ multiplex PCR, the repertoire was profiled, and TCRdb retains in-frame clones only, with some absent. V and J calls and clone size are as listed in that table; D and trimming were resolved from the DNA. Counted here are 150,000 or so clones, about 80% occurring once; the ten biggest clones make up around 3.1%. The TCR was taken from a woman at least 80 years old with acute or convalescent COVID-19. The sample consisted of peripheral blood.

As DNA, the CDR3 is TGTGCCAGCAGTTTTAGTGGGCAGGGGCTCCCAGGGGCTTTCTTT. Translation: CASSFSGQGLPGAFF. The chain uses TRBV27 and TRBJ1-1, with D possibly TRBD1 on 6 matching bases. Trimming left V 3 bases short and J 11 bases short, with 22 bases between. The CDR3 has 15 residues. In germline, CDR1 is MNHEY, CDR2 SMNVEV (reference sequence).